The clone carrying this T cell receptor (beta chain) was detected many times. The data derive from a study of early T cells in non-severe SARS-CoV-2 infection. Study as a whole: Bulk RNA taken from unsorted whole blood was sequenced, leaving chains unpaired.

Molecules of cDNA were individually given unique molecular identifiers that were attached to them. TCRdb re-derived calls from the 5' RACE reads in MiXCR, one entry per CDR3 protein. This table holds tens of thousands of distinct CDR3 sequences, around 9.3% found once. This TCR came from an adult who was a healthcare worker with PCR-confirmed SARS-CoV-2 infection or an uninfected control (not recorded which). The sequenced sample consisted of whole blood.

CDR3 sequence (DNA): TGCGCCAGCAGCCAAGCCCTGAACACAGGGGCCTATGGCTACACCTTC. Its protein product is CASSQALNTGAYGYTF. V usage is TRBV4-1 and J usage is TRBJ1-2; 7 bases match TRBD1. CDR1 and CDR2 from the germline V gene are MGHRA and YSYEKL. The CDR3 runs to 16 residues. Trimming cost V 1 base and J 4 bases; bases outside gene matches: 9.